This T cell receptor (beta chain) was identified in a study of CD8 T cells in Susac syndrome. Recently defined diagnostic criteria classed the Susac syndrome patients as definite or probable. The germline V gene encodes CDR1 SEHNR and CDR2 FQNEAQ (reference sequence). V lost 0 bases to trimming and J lost 2 bases; unmatched junction nucleotides: 7. The CDR3 totals 17 residues. Random hexamers served to reverse transcribe about 0.5 to 1 ug RNA. TCRdb passed the immunoSEQ multiplex PCR reads through MiXCR, listing each CDR3 protein once. This repertoire shows roughly 89,000 distinct CDR3 sequences, around 96% found once; its top ten account for approximately 0.41%. Regarding the study as a whole: Susac-specific public clones found in total CD8+ repertoires numbered sixteen, and those in CD8+ TEMRA repertoires numbered five. Clonal expansion was present among Susac CD8+ cells. This expansion reached its peak in TEMRA cells and in active patients.

Concerning this clonotype: Its antigen is undetermined.

The chain links TRBV7-9 to TRBJ2-5; 9 bases align to TRBD2. Sequenced input: CD8+ T cells from PBMCs. This clonotype was sampled from a human donor with Susac syndrome. CDR3 nucleotide sequence: TGTGCCAGCAGCTTAGCGCTGGCTAGCGGGGAACAAGAGACCCAGTACTTC. Translation: CASSLALASGEQETQYF. Looking up the rest from reference TRBV7-9 and TRBJ2-5 gives the full variable domain: DTGVSQNPRHKITKRGQNVTFRCDPISEHNRLYWYRQTLGQGPEFLTYFQNEAQLEKSRLLSDRFSAERPKGSFSTLEIQRTEQGDSAMYLCASSLALASGEQETQYFGPGTRLLVL.